Each of the 17 T cell receptor beta chains below was sequenced from the same sample in a study of T cells after posttransplantation cyclophosphamide. Sequencing used immunoSEQ multiplex PCR; TCRdb keeps in-frame clones, though not all of them. Among roughly 9,900 clones listed, 86% were seen once. Treatment was busulfan-fludarabine conditioning, a marrow graft, and cyclophosphamide on days +3 and +4. The source material was CD4+ T cells sorted from PBMCs, sampled after allogeneic stem cell transplant with posttransplant cyclophosphamide. These receptors all stem from a male patient in his 30s who received an allogeneic stem cell transplant from a related donor, was CMV-positive, and had acute GVHD only. Part of the T cells may come from the graft donor.

The chain combines TRBV5-4 with TRBJ2-7; 10 nucleotides agree with TRBD1. The J segment lost 4 bases and the V segment lost 3 bases, leaving 4 bases of the junction unmatched. Germline loops: CDR1 SGHNT, CDR2 YYREEE (reference sequence). This CDR3 is built from 14 residues. The CDR3 DNA sequence: TGTGCCAGCAGCTCGCGGACAGGGGGGTACGAGCAGTACTTC. It codes for CASSSRTGGYEQYF.

This clone was picked up one time. The CDR3 DNA is TGCGCCAGCAGCCAAAACAGGGGCATAAATTATGGCTACACCTTC. It codes for CASSQNRGINYGYTF. The V call is TRBV4-3, the J call TRBJ1-2, with TRBD1 identical over 7 bases. Losses at the gene ends were 2 bases for V and 5 bases for J; bases not matched to a gene: 8. The germline gives CDR1 LGHNA, CDR2 YSLEER. This CDR3 is built from 15 residues.

This clone has just one count. CDR3 loop: CASSLRTVGNQPQHF. CDR3 sequence (DNA): TGTGCCAGCAGCCTACGGACAGTGGGTAATCAGCCCCAGCATTTT. The chain joins TRBV5-8 to TRBJ1-5, with D perhaps matching TRBD1 (6 bases). Trimming cost V 4 bases and J 4 bases, with 15 bases left between them. CDR1 SGHTS and CDR2 YDEGEE come from the germline V gene. The CDR3 covers 15 residues.

This sequence joins TRBV7-2 and TRBJ2-3; TRBD2 matches 16 bases. This CDR3 has 16 amino acids. Germline lookup yields CDR1 SGHTA and CDR2 FQGNSA. J gave up 5 bases and V 5 bases, and 4 bases lay outside the gene matches. The CDR3 loop reads CASSPGLAGGRDTQYF. The CDR3 DNA reads TGTGCCAGCAGCCCGGGACTAGCGGGGGGGCGAGATACGCAGTATTTT.

On this clone: One end of the junction is discordant with germline, which a read error may explain. The identical CDR3 is also encoded by other nucleotide sequences in the sample. The V call is TRBV10-3, the J call TRBJ1-6; 7 bases map to TRBD1. The CDR3 is 16 amino acids. Germline CDR1 ENHRY, CDR2 SYGVKD. The CDR3 spells CAISEFPTGNDSPLHF. The DNA for the CDR3 is TGTGCCATCAGTGAGTTCCCGACAGGGAATGATTCCCCCCTCCACTTT.

The chain couples TRBV5-4 to TRBJ2-5; 8 bases fit TRBD1. This CDR3 has 14 residues. CDR1 is SGHNT, CDR2 YYREEE, per germline (reference sequence). J was trimmed by 9 bases and V by 0 bases; bases with no gene match: 7. The CDR3 spells CASSLDQGATPQYF. DNA of the CDR3: TGTGCCAGCAGCTTGGATCAGGGGGCAACGCCCCAGTACTTC.

The chain has TRBV6-5 and TRBJ2-2; the match to TRBD2 covers 9 bases. The CDR3 consists of 15 residues. CDR1 MNHEY and CDR2 SVGAGI come from the germline V gene. V lost 4 bases and J lost 5; bases outside the gene matches: 5. CDR3 protein: CASSLAGGLTGELFF. Written as DNA, the CDR3 is TGTGCCAGCAGTTTGGCGGGGGGGCTGACCGGGGAGCTGTTTTTT.

The rearrangement joins TRBV10-3 to TRBJ1-4, with 8 bases matching TRBD1. This CDR3 region has 15 residues. Unmatched junction bases numbered 7, after V lost 2 bases and J lost 8 bases. CDR1 and CDR2 (germline): ENHRY, SYGVKD. CDR3 residues: CAISEQRTGLEKLFF. The CDR3 region has the DNA TGTGCCATCAGTGAGCAAAGGACAGGGTTGGAAAAACTGTTTTTT.

CDR3: CASSLVAGVLLEQYF. The CDR3 DNA reads as TGTGCCAGCAGCTTGGTAGCGGGAGTTCTGCTCGAGCAGTACTTC. The V call is TRBV11-2, the J call TRBJ2-7, with 9 bases matching TRBD2. CDR1 and CDR2 (germline): SGHAT, FQNNGV. V lost 3 bases and J lost 6; bases outside the gene matches: 9. CDR3 length equals 15 residues.

V is TRBV7-2 and J is TRBJ2-7; TRBD1 aligns across 10 bases. Germline trimming cut 7 bases from V and 0 bases from J; bases unmatched to any gene: 3. Germline CDR1 and CDR2: SGHTA and FQGNSA. The CDR3 has 14 residues. CDR3 in amino acids: CASTRTGGSYEQYF. The CDR3 DNA reads as TGTGCCAGCACCCGGACAGGGGGCTCCTACGAGCAGTACTTC.

The chain recombines TRBV4-3 with TRBJ1-5, with D maybe TRBD1 (5 bases). Germline V gene sequence: CDR1 LGHNA, CDR2 YSLEER. The CDR3 runs 16 residues. V was shortened by 0 bases and J by 6 bases, with 15 bases between the two germline ends. In nucleotides, the CDR3 is TGCGCCAGCAGCCAAGATCTGCGCCTCGGGGGTCAGCCCCAGCATTTT. The encoded protein is CASSQDLRLGGQPQHF.

This rearrangement joins TRBV19 to TRBJ2-7; unclear D gene. CDR1 and CDR2 (germline): LNHDA, SQIVND (reference sequence). CDR3 length equals 14 residues. V was clipped by 3 bases and J by 0 bases, with 9 bases between them. The CDR3 reads CASSISTASYEQYF. CDR3 nucleotides: TGTGCCAGTAGTATTAGTACAGCCTCCTACGAGCAGTACTTC.

The gene calls are TRBV5-1 and TRBJ2-2; D is undetermined. Germline V gives CDR1 SGHRS, CDR2 YFSETQ. V was cut by 0 bases and J by 1 base, with 7 bases left in between. The CDR3 is made up of 15 amino acids. CDR3 region: CASSLGAVNTGELFF. CDR3 nucleotides: TGCGCCAGCAGCTTGGGGGCAGTGAACACCGGGGAGCTGTTTTTT.

The chain links TRBV18 to TRBJ1-1; TRBD1 agrees at 7 bases. Germline CDR1 reads KGHSH; CDR2 reads LQKENI. V lost 1 base to trimming and J lost 3 bases; unmatched junction nucleotides: 2. This CDR3 region has 14 residues. In nucleotides, the CDR3 is TGTGCCAGCTCACCACAGGGGGCGCACACTGAAGCTTTCTTT. This translates into CASSPQGAHTEAFF.

This chain uses TRBV18 with TRBJ2-1, with 13 bases aligning to TRBD2. CDR3 length equals 14 residues. CDR1 is KGHSH, CDR2 LQKENI, per germline. V shed 2 bases, J shed 13 bases, and the junction held 5 bases outside the gene matches. CDR3: CASSPGTSGGAQFF. As DNA, the CDR3 is TGTGCCAGCTCACCAGGAACTAGCGGGGGGGCCCAGTTCTTC.

This chain joins TRBV5-1 and TRBJ1-1; D remains unclear. V was clipped by 0 bases and J by 0 bases, with 12 bases between them. The CDR3 loop spans 16 amino acids. Germline V lookup: CDR1 SGHRS, CDR2 YFSETQ. The CDR3: CASSLGWLSMNTEAFF. CDR3 bases: TGCGCCAGCAGCTTGGGCTGGCTGTCCATGAACACTGAAGCTTTCTTT.

V usage is TRBV5-1 and J usage is TRBJ2-2, with a weak D call TRBD1 (6 bases). This CDR3 spans 15 amino acids. Between the trimmed V and J ends, which lost 0 bases and 6 bases, there was a span of 12 bases. Germline values: CDR1 SGHRS, CDR2 YFSETQ. CDR3 sequence (DNA): TGCGCCAGCAGCTTGGATCGTCAGGGGCCCGGGGAGCTGTTTTTT. Protein: CASSLDRQGPGELFF.